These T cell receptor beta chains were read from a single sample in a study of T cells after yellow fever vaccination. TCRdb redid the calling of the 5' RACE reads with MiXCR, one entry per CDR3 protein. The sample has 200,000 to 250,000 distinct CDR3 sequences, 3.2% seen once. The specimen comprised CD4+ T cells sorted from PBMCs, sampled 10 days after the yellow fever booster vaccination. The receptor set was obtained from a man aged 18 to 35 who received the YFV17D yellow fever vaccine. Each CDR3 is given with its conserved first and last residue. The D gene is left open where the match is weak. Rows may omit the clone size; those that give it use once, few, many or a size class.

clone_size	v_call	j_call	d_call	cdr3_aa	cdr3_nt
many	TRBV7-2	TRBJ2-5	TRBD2	CASSLFLAGGGETQYF	TGTGCCAGCAGCTTATTCCTAGCGGGGGGCGGGGAGACCCAGTACTTC
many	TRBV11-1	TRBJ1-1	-	CASSNGDTNVNTEAFF	TGTGCCAGCAGCAATGGGGATACAAATGTGAACACTGAAGCTTTCTTT
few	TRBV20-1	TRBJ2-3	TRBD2	CSASDDVTSGDRDTQYF	TGCAGTGCTAGCGACGACGTGACTAGCGGGGATAGAGATACGCAGTATTTT
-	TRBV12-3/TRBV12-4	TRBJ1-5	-	CASSTGAQPQHF	TGTGCCAGCAGTACAGGAGCTCAGCCCCAGCATTTT
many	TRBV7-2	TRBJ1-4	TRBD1	CASSSRTGSSEKLFF	TGTGCCAGCAGCTCCCGGACAGGGTCGAGTGAAAAACTGTTTTTT
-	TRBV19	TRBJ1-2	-	CASRVESGYTF	TGTGCCAGTCGGGTGGAGTCTGGCTACACCTTC
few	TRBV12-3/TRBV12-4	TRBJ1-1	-	CASSFYKATALEAFF	TGTGCCAGCAGTTTCTATAAGGCGACCGCACTTGAAGCTTTCTTT
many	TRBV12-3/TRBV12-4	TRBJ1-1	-	CASTPQVGTEAFF	TGTGCCAGCACCCCCCAAGTCGGCACTGAAGCTTTCTTT
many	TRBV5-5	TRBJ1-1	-	CASRTPGGTEAFF	TGTGCCAGCAGGACCCCGGGCGGAACTGAAGCTTTCTTT
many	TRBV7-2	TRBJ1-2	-	CASSQDMSYGYTF	TGTGCCAGCAGTCAAGACATGTCCTATGGCTACACCTTC
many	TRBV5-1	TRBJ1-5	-	CASSLVAGLEQPQHF	TGCGCCAGCAGCTTGGTAGCCGGGTTGGAACAGCCCCAGCATTTT
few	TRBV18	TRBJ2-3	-	CASSPTGDADTQYF	TGTGCCAGCTCACCAACCGGGGATGCAGATACGCAGTATTTT
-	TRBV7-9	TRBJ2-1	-	CASSWGRSTYNEQFF	TGTGCCAGCAGCTGGGGCCGTTCGACTTACAATGAGCAGTTCTTC
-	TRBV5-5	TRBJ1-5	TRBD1	CASREGASLIPQPQHF	TGTGCCAGCAGGGAGGGGGCATCCCTCATTCCGCAGCCCCAGCATTTT
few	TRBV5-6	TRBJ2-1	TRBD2	CASSQAGGPSNEQFF	TGTGCCAGCAGCCAAGCGGGGGGTCCTTCTAATGAGCAGTTCTTC
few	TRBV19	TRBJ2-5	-	CASSQGLRETQYF	TGTGCCAGTAGTCAAGGTCTACGGGAGACCCAGTACTTC
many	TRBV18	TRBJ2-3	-	CASSWDTNTQYF	TGTGCCAGCTCTTGGGACACAAATACGCAGTATTTT
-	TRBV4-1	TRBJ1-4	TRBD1	CASSQTGSTNEKLFF	TGCGCCAGCAGCCAGACAGGGTCGACTAATGAAAAACTGTTTTTT
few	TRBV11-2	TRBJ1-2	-	CASSLQGRTTGGYTF	TGTGCCAGCAGCCTTCAGGGACGGACAACAGGCGGCTACACCTTC
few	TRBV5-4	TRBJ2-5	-	CASSLSQGRETQYF	TGTGCCAGCAGCCTTTCTCAGGGGCGAGAGACCCAGTACTTC
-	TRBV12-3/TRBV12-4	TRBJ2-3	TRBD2	CASTRLAGEYTDTQYF	TGTGCCAGCACTCGGTTAGCGGGGGAGTACACAGATACGCAGTATTTT
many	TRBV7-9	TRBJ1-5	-	CASSLDRGSSNQPQHF	TGTGCCAGCAGCTTAGATCGGGGATCGAGCAATCAGCCCCAGCATTTT
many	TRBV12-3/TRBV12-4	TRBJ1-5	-	CASSLIPEPQHF	TGTGCCAGCAGTTTAATCCCAGAGCCCCAGCATTTT
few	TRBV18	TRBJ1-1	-	CASSPRRSNTEAFF	TGTGCCAGCTCACCGAGGCGGTCGAACACTGAAGCTTTCTTT
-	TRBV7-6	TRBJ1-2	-	CASSPTPPEGNYGYTF	TGTGCCAGCAGCCCGACACCCCCAGAGGGCAACTATGGCTACACCTTC
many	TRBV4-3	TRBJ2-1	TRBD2	CASSQPSGGYNEQFF	TGCGCCAGCAGCCAGCCTAGCGGGGGCTACAATGAGCAGTTCTTC
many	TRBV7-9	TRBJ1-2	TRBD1	CASSSYSRDSPYGYTF	TGTGCCAGCAGCTCCTACTCCCGGGACAGCCCCTATGGCTACACCTTC
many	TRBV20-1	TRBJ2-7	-	CSASNDEQYF	TGCAGTGCTTCAAACGACGAGCAGTACTTC
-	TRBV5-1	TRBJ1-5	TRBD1	CASSSEGDRNQPQHF	TGCGCCAGCAGCTCGGAGGGGGACAGGAATCAGCCCCAGCATTTT